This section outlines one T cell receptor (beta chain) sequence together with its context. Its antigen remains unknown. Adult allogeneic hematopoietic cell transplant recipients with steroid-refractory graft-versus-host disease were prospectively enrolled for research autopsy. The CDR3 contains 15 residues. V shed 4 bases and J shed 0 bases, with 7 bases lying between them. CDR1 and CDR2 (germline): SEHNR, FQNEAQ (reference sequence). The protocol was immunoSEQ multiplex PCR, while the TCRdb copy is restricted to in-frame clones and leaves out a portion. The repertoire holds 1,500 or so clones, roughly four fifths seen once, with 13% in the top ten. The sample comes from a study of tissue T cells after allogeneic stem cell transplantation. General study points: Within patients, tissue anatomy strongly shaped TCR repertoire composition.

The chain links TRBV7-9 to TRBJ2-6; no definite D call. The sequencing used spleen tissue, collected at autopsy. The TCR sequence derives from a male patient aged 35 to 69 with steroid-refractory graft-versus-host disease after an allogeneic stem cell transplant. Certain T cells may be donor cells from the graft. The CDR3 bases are TGTGCCAGCAGCTCTGCGTACTCTGGGGCCAACGTCCTGACTTTC. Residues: CASSSAYSGANVLTF.